The source of this T cell receptor beta chain is a study of blood T cell repertoires in COVID-19. With regard to this clone: At one of its ends the junction is not consistent with the germline gene, which may arise from a read error.

Sequencing was performed with immunoSEQ multiplex PCR; in TCRdb, only in-frame clones are kept and a portion is missing. This table holds some 120,000 clones, around 88% found once. The receptor was isolated from a woman between 50 and 59 years old with active or convalescent COVID-19. What was sequenced was peripheral blood.

CDR3 sequence: CASTPLENHF. As DNA, the CDR3 is TGTGCCAGCACCCCTTTGGAGAACCACTTC. The rearrangement uses TRBV5-8 and TRBJ2-5, with unresolved D. This CDR3 region has 10 residues. Germline values: CDR1 SGHTS, CDR2 YDEGEE.